The rows below give T cell receptor beta chains drawn from one sample of a study of T-cell memory formation after mild COVID-19. One entry per CDR3 protein results from TCRdb running MiXCR on the 5' RACE reads. The repertoire holds around 300,000 distinct CDR3 sequences, roughly 13% seen once, with about 20% in the top ten. Input material: PBMCs or a T cell subset sorted from them (not recorded which). Every receptor here comes from a man aged 18-30 years who had mild COVID-19 (a few samples of this study predate the infection). Cell type and time point are not known. Each CDR3 is given with its conserved first and last residue. The D gene is left open where the match is weak. The listing skips clone size in some rows; elsewhere it reads once, few, many or a size class.

d_call clone_size j_call v_call cdr3_aa cdr3_nt
. few TRBJ2-7 TRBV5-1 CASSSGARSSSYEQYF TGCGCCAGCAGCTCGGGGGCCAGGTCGAGCTCCTACGAGCAGTACTTC
TRBD1 many TRBJ2-2 TRBV12-3/TRBV12-4 CASSLTGAGTGELFF TGTGCCAGCAGTTTGACAGGGGCGGGCACCGGGGAGCTGTTTTTT
TRBD1 many TRBJ2-2 TRBV23-1 CASLREGTANTGELFF TGCGCCAGCCTAAGGGAAGGGACAGCGAACACCGGGGAGCTGTTTTTT
TRBD2 few TRBJ2-3 TRBV20-1 CSASPGGSYTDTQYF TGCAGTGCTTCCCCGGGGGGGTCCTACACAGATACGCAGTATTTT
. many TRBJ2-7 TRBV7-2 CASSLESGSSYEQYF TGTGCCAGCAGCTTAGAGAGTGGTAGCTCCTACGAGCAGTACTTC
TRBD1 few TRBJ2-7 TRBV7-6 CASSLGPSGQGAGEQYF TGTGCCAGCAGCTTAGGCCCCAGTGGGCAGGGGGCCGGGGAGCAGTACTTC
. . TRBJ2-1 TRBV27 CASSLRWDRGRNEQFF TGTGCCAGCAGTCTCCGATGGGACAGAGGGAGGAATGAGCAGTTCTTC
TRBD1 once TRBJ1-5 TRBV20-1 CSAPRRTGQNQPQHF TGCAGTGCCCCCCGGCGGACAGGGCAAAATCAGCCCCAGCATTTT
TRBD2 many TRBJ2-7 TRBV19 CASSIYPSGGPVLEQYF TGTGCCAGTAGTATTTACCCTAGCGGGGGCCCGGTTCTCGAGCAGTACTTC
. few TRBJ1-1 TRBV20-1 CSARRDPSRAEAFF TGCAGTGCTAGACGCGACCCCTCCCGGGCTGAAGCTTTCTTT
. few TRBJ1-2 TRBV5-4 CAGARGNYGYTF TGTGCCGGGGCCAGGGGTAACTATGGCTACACCTTC
TRBD1 few TRBJ1-1 TRBV5-1 CASSRGTENTEAFF TGCGCCAGCAGCCGAGGGACAGAGAACACTGAAGCTTTCTTT
. . TRBJ2-2 TRBV10-3 CAISEGANTGELFF TGTGCCATCAGTGAGGGGGCGAACACCGGGGAGCTGTTTTTT
TRBD2 . TRBJ2-2 TRBV12-3/TRBV12-4 CASSFRGGLSGELFF TGTGCCAGCAGTTTCCGGGGGGGCCTTTCCGGGGAGCTGTTTTTT
. many TRBJ2-4 TRBV4-2 CASSQERGEVNIQYF TGTGCCAGCAGCCAAGAAAGAGGGGAGGTGAACATTCAGTACTTC
. many TRBJ2-7 TRBV12-3/TRBV12-4 CASSFYVGQLHYEQYF TGTGCCAGCAGTTTTTATGTAGGGCAGTTACACTACGAGCAGTACTTC
. . TRBJ1-2 TRBV6-5 CASSPGPGRYGIYGYTF TGTGCCAGCAGCCCAGGCCCCGGACGGTACGGTATCTATGGCTACACCTTC
. . TRBJ1-5 TRBV6-6 CASSYLRNRSNQPQHF TGTGCCAGCAGTTACTTAAGGAACAGGAGCAATCAGCCCCAGCATTTT
TRBD1 many TRBJ1-6 TRBV4-2 CASSQLGQLSSSPLHF TGTGCCAGCAGCCAATTGGGACAGCTGTCTAGTTCACCCCTCCACTTT
. few TRBJ1-6 TRBV7-9 CASRAPGGGNSPLHF TGTGCCAGCAGAGCCCCCGGGGGTGGCAATTCACCCCTCCACTTT
. few TRBJ2-3 TRBV11-3 CASTERGGDTQYF TGTGCCAGCACCGAACGGGGAGGAGATACGCAGTATTTT
TRBD2 few TRBJ2-5 TRBV5-4 CASSLTLAGGGETQYF TGTGCCAGCAGCTTGACGCTAGCGGGGGGAGGGGAGACCCAGTACTTC
. few TRBJ2-5 TRBV6-5 CASSYVDANQETQYF TGTGCCAGCAGTTACGTCGATGCTAACCAAGAGACCCAGTACTTC
. . TRBJ2-5 TRBV7-9 CASRLTGETQYF TGTGCCAGCAGGCTCACAGGGGAGACCCAGTACTTC
TRBD1 few TRBJ1-1 TRBV12-3/TRBV12-4 CASSYRDRGLSSYLNTEAFF TGTGCCAGCAGTTATCGGGACAGGGGCCTCAGCAGTTACTTGAACACTGAAGCTTTCTTT
TRBD2 few TRBJ2-5 TRBV20-1 CSANLAGGLETQYF TGCAGTGCTAACTTAGCGGGGGGGCTTGAGACCCAGTACTTC
TRBD2 few TRBJ2-1 TRBV19 CASRALLAGGPYNEQFF TGTGCCAGTAGGGCCCTACTAGCGGGGGGGCCCTACAATGAGCAGTTCTTC
. few TRBJ1-5 TRBV5-1 CASSLGLASNQPQHF TGCGCCAGCAGCTTGGGACTGGCAAGCAATCAGCCCCAGCATTTT
TRBD1 few TRBJ1-1 TRBV28 CASSLLGQGHEAFF TGTGCCAGCAGTCTCCTGGGACAGGGGCATGAAGCTTTCTTT
. many TRBJ2-3 TRBV20-1 CSAREVIGTDTQYF TGCAGTGCTAGAGAGGTCATCGGGACAGATACGCAGTATTTT
. . TRBJ1-2 TRBV5-1 CASSLEGGVYGYTF TGCGCCAGCAGCTTGGAGGGGGGTGTTTATGGCTACACCTTC
. many TRBJ2-2 TRBV5-1 CASSLARLGTGELFF TGCGCCAGCAGCTTGGCCAGGCTGGGCACCGGGGAGCTGTTTTTT
TRBD2 few TRBJ2-2 TRBV20-1 CSARPRGVGELFF TGCAGTGCTAGACCACGGGGGGTCGGGGAGCTGTTTTTT
TRBD1 few TRBJ1-4 TRBV3-1 CASRRQGAREKLFF TGTGCCAGCAGGCGACAGGGGGCGCGTGAAAAACTGTTTTTT
. . TRBJ2-3 TRBV5-1 CASSLALQSTDTQYF TGCGCCAGCAGCTTGGCGTTGCAGAGCACAGATACGCAGTATTTT
. few TRBJ1-1 TRBV10-3 CAISDRGGAVTEAFF TGTGCCATCAGTGACCGGGGGGGCGCGGTAACTGAAGCTTTCTTT
TRBD1 . TRBJ2-1 TRBV6-5 CASSRQGMNEQFF TGTGCCAGCAGTCGACAGGGTATGAATGAGCAGTTCTTC
. many TRBJ2-3 TRBV20-1 CSASSTGTDTQYF TGCAGTGCTAGCTCTACAGGGACAGATACGCAGTATTTT
. . TRBJ1-2 TRBV6-5 CASSYARNYGYTF TGTGCCAGCAGTTACGCCAGAAACTATGGCTACACCTTC
. . TRBJ2-7 TRBV2 CASSDAGSSYEQYF TGTGCCAGCAGTGACGCCGGGAGCTCCTACGAGCAGTACTTC
. few TRBJ1-2 TRBV11-2 CASSLVPGDIYGYTF TGTGCCAGCAGCTTAGTTCCCGGGGACATCTATGGCTACACCTTC
TRBD1 few TRBJ2-2 TRBV6-2/TRBV6-3 CASRGQGETGELFF TGTGCCAGCAGGGGACAGGGGGAGACCGGGGAGCTGTTTTTT
. few TRBJ1-3 TRBV7-2 CASSLGTYKQDSGNTIYF TGTGCCAGCAGCTTAGGGACATATAAACAGGACTCTGGAAACACCATATATTTT
TRBD1 . TRBJ2-1 TRBV12-3/TRBV12-4 CASSWGQGVNEQFF TGTGCCAGCAGTTGGGGACAGGGAGTAAATGAGCAGTTCTTC
. . TRBJ2-1 TRBV5-8 CAGYNEQFF TGTGCCGGTTACAATGAGCAGTTCTTC
. . TRBJ2-3 TRBV2 CASSTRDTQYF TGTGCCAGCAGTACGCGGGATACGCAGTATTTT
TRBD2 . TRBJ2-1 TRBV5-6 CASSLIVTGGSSYNEQFF TGTGCCAGCAGCCTGATAGTAACGGGAGGATCTTCCTACAATGAGCAGTTCTTC
. few TRBJ1-3 TRBV7-6 CASRAPGPGNTIYF TGTGCCAGCAGGGCCCCGGGACCTGGAAACACCATATATTTT
TRBD2 many TRBJ2-4 TRBV4-1 CASSQGTSGVGIQYF TGCGCCAGCAGCCAAGGGACTAGCGGGGTGGGCATTCAGTACTTC
TRBD1 . TRBJ2-7 TRBV18 CASSPSGQGSYEQYF TGTGCCAGCTCACCCTCCGGACAGGGCTCCTACGAGCAGTACTTC
. many TRBJ1-4 TRBV6-5 CASSSGMRVGEKLFF TGTGCCAGCAGTTCGGGGATGAGGGTGGGGGAAAAACTGTTTTTT
. few TRBJ2-1 TRBV7-9 CASSLAADNEQFF TGTGCCAGCAGCTTAGCAGCAGACAATGAGCAGTTCTTC
. . TRBJ2-2 TRBV12-3/TRBV12-4 CATRDREVTGELFF TGTGCCACCCGAGACAGGGAGGTCACCGGGGAGCTGTTTTTT
TRBD2 many TRBJ2-3 TRBV5-6 CASTKTSDFTDTQYF TGTGCCAGCACCAAGACTAGCGACTTCACAGATACGCAGTATTTT
TRBD1 . TRBJ2-4 TRBV6-1 CASSALGQGVAKNIQYF TGTGCCAGCAGTGCCCTCGGACAGGGAGTAGCCAAAAACATTCAGTACTTC
. many TRBJ1-2 TRBV12-3/TRBV12-4 CASSLARGQANYGYTF TGTGCCAGCAGTTTAGCCCGCGGACAAGCAAACTATGGCTACACCTTC
. few TRBJ2-1 TRBV6-2/TRBV6-3 CASSYWGLYNEQFF TGTGCCAGCAGTTACTGGGGTCTCTACAATGAGCAGTTCTTC